The table lists the clone carrying this TCR beta chain with many counts. The antigen remains unidentified. This sample stems from a study of T cell repertoires in cytomegalovirus infection. Study at large: Based on public TCR beta signatures, there were indications of CMV infection and of a matching HLA type.

Overall study results and limits: CMV-specific TCR beta clonotypes restricted by HLA-C dominated the ex vivo response.

MiXCR was run by TCRdb on the reads, yielding one entry per CDR3 protein. The data hold 200,000 to 250,000 distinct CDR3 sequences, with roughly 34% observed a single time. Trimming removed 1 base at V and 1 base at J, with 8 bases between. Per germline, CDR1 SEHNR and CDR2 FQNEAQ (reference sequence). This CDR3 has 14 residues. This sequence was found in a human donor in good health (CMV status not recorded). Some clones in this sample may be carry-over from other donors' samples. The chain uses TRBV7-9 and TRBJ2-7, with a weak D call TRBD2 (5 bases). This specimen consisted of CD8+ T cells from cultured PBMCs, obtained from culture after CMV antigen stimulation. CDR3 loop: CASSLGGESYEQYF. CDR3 DNA sequence: TGTGCCAGCAGCTTAGGGGGAGAGTCCTACGAGCAGTACTTC.